Presented here are 32 T cell receptor beta chains from one specimen sequenced in a study. Tregs were sorted as CD4+CD25+CD127-/low cells. TCRdb reprocessed the 5' RACE reads via MiXCR and lists one record per CDR3 protein. There are under 65,000 distinct CDR3 sequences in the sample; less than 25% occur only once, and 3.2% lies in the top ten. Sequencing was carried out using tumor-infiltrating Tregs sorted from the breast tumor. The receptors originated from a female donor with breast cancer.

The J gene is TRBJ2-1, the V gene TRBV27; 7 bases match TRBD2. V shed 8 bases and J 3 bases; nucleotides not matched to a gene: 13. Germline CDR1 reads MNHEY; CDR2 reads SMNVEV (reference sequence). CDR3 length equals 16 residues. The CDR3 DNA reads TGTGCCAGCGTTGGGGCCGGGAGGCGTTACTACAATGAGCAGTTCTTC. Residues: CASVGAGRRYYNEQFF.

This clonotype was detected many times. The CDR3 reads CASSPGQTFGYTF. DNA for the CDR3: TGTGCCAGCAGCCCGGGACAGACTTTTGGCTACACCTTC. V gene TRBV12-3 or TRBV12-4 combines with J gene TRBJ1-2; 7 bases agree with TRBD1. V dropped 6 bases and J dropped 7; count of bases not matched to a gene: 8. This CDR3 comprises 13 residues.

This clonotype was counted many times. The CDR3 here is CATNPGSGRTYNEQFF. The CDR3 nucleotides are TGTGCCACTAACCCTGGGAGCGGGAGGACCTACAATGAGCAGTTCTTC. The chain couples TRBV10-3 to TRBJ2-1, with TRBD2 identical over 9 bases. The CDR3 loop spans 16 amino acids. Trimming removed 10 bases from V and 2 bases from J; junction bases left unmatched: 12. Germline V gene lookup returns CDR1 ENHRY and CDR2 SYGVKD.

As to this clonotype: Relative to the germline gene, one junction end is altered; a read error may explain this. The J gene is TRBJ1-3, the V gene TRBV20-1; the D is unclear. The CDR3 has 16 residues. The germline gives CDR1 DFQATT, CDR2 SNEGSKA (reference sequence). CDR3 sequence reads: CSARDNDVLSGSTIYF. The CDR3 nucleotides are TGCAGTGCTAGAGATAACGACGTACTTTCTGGAAGCACCATATATTTT.

At least ten counts were recorded for this clonotype. The V call is TRBV7-6, the J call TRBJ2-3; 11 bases are shared with TRBD2. After removal of 2 bases from V and 0 bases from J, the junction contained 4 bases not matched to a gene. The CDR3 is made up of 17 amino acids. In germline, CDR1 is SGHVS, CDR2 FNYEAQ. The CDR3 is CASSLLAGGTSTDTQYF. Here the CDR3 DNA reads TGTGCCAGCAGCTTACTAGCGGGAGGAACTAGCACAGATACGCAGTATTTT. The entire variable domain, with the rest obtained from reference TRBV7-6 and TRBJ2-3, is as follows: GAGVSQSPRYKVTKRGQDVALRCDPISGHVSLYWYRQALGQGPEFLTYFNYEAQQDKSGLPNDRFSAERPEGSISTLTIQRTEQRDSAMYRCASSLLAGGTSTDTQYFGPGTRLTVL.

This clonotype appeared a few times. The rearrangement links TRBV7-9 to TRBJ1-1; weak D call: TRBD1 (5 bases). The V gene lost 0 bases and the J gene lost 8 bases, with 16 bases spanning the gap. This CDR3 is built from 15 residues. Germline V gene lookup returns CDR1 SEHNR and CDR2 FQNEAQ (reference sequence). The CDR3 loop reads CASSLALDRNREAFF. For the CDR3, the DNA is TGTGCCAGCAGCTTAGCGCTAGACAGAAATAGGGAAGCTTTCTTT.

In its sample, this clonotype was seen a few times. The CDR3 spells CSADLDRTPYNEQFF. In DNA, the CDR3 is TGCAGTGCTGACCTAGACAGAACTCCCTACAATGAGCAGTTCTTC. The rearrangement uses TRBV20-1 and TRBJ2-1; TRBD1 is a possible D gene (5 bases). Germline assignment: CDR1 DFQATT and CDR2 SNEGSKA (reference sequence). CDR3 length: 15 residues. V gave up 5 bases and J gave up 2 bases, with 16 bases separating them.

This clonotype was found many times. This chain connects TRBV6-1 to TRBJ1-5, with D uncertain. CDR3 length: 15 residues. The germline V gene has CDR1 MNHNS and CDR2 SASEGT. V gave up 3 bases and J gave up 3 bases, with 12 bases separating them. The CDR3, as DNA: TGTGCCAGCAGTGAGGTGGGCCTTCACAATCAGCCCCAGCATTTT. Its translation: CASSEVGLHNQPQHF.

The V and J genes are TRBV4-2 and TRBJ2-2; D not resolved. Germline CDR1 and CDR2: LGHNA and YNFKEQ. V lost 0 bases and J lost 6, with 8 bases in between. CDR3 length: 14 amino acids. This CDR3 reads CASSQDPRPGELFF. The CDR3 DNA reads TGTGCCAGCAGCCAAGACCCGCGGCCCGGGGAGCTGTTTTTT.

This clonotype was seen ten or more times. The J gene is TRBJ1-2, the V gene TRBV7-2; unclear D gene. The ends were cut back, 1 base at V and 4 bases at J, with 13 bases in the middle. Germline CDR1 reads SGHTA; CDR2 reads FQGNSA. The CDR3 extends over 15 amino acids. The CDR3 DNA reads TGTGCCAGCAGCTTAGAGGCAGCCATGGGCTATGGCTACACCTTC. The encoded protein is CASSLEAAMGYGYTF.

This rearrangement joins TRBV20-1 to TRBJ2-2, with 8 positions matching TRBD2. The V gene end was trimmed by 1 base and the J gene end by 5 bases; junction bases not matched to a gene: 21. The CDR3 is made up of 20 amino acids. Looked up from germline, CDR1 is DFQATT and CDR2 is SNEGSKA (reference sequence). The CDR3 spells CSARGISGGSAGVGTGELFF. The CDR3 coding sequence is TGCAGTGCTAGAGGGATATCGGGGGGGTCGGCGGGAGTAGGAACCGGGGAGCTGTTTTTT.

In its sample, this clonotype was seen a few times. The V and J genes are TRBV7-2 and TRBJ2-5; D is unclear. V was pared by 1 base and J by 4 bases, with 13 bases between. The CDR3 consists of 15 residues. The germline V gene has CDR1 SGHTA and CDR2 FQGNSA. The CDR3 loop is CASSLGGRVGETQYF. The CDR3 DNA follows: TGTGCCAGCAGCTTAGGAGGCCGGGTGGGAGAGACCCAGTACTTC. The whole variable domain, filled in from reference TRBV7-2 and TRBJ2-5, reads GAGVSQSPSNKVTEKGKDVELRCDPISGHTALYWYRQSLGQGLEFLIYFQGNSAPDKSGLPSDRFSAERTGGSVSTLTIQRTQQEDSAVYLCASSLGGRVGETQYFGPGTRLLVL.

This chain links TRBV2 with TRBJ1-4; 8 nucleotides align to TRBD1. After removal of 6 bases from V and 8 bases from J, the junction contained 8 bases not matched to a gene. The CDR3 spans 14 residues. Germline assignment: CDR1 SNHLY and CDR2 FYNNEI. CDR3 nucleotides: TGTGCCAGCAGCGACAGGGGAGGAGGGGAAAAACTGTTTTTT. It encodes CASSDRGGGEKLFF. The whole variable domain, remainder taken from reference TRBV2 and TRBJ1-4, is EPEVTQTPSHQVTQMGQEVILRCVPISNHLYFYWYRQILGQKVEFLVSFYNNEISEKSEIFDDQFSVERPDGSNFTLKIRSTKLEDSAMYFCASSDRGGGEKLFFGSGTQLSVL.

This clonotype was detected ten times or more. The chain links TRBV12-3 or TRBV12-4 to TRBJ2-5; D not certain. The length of the CDR3 is 14 residues. The V end lost 2 bases, the J end lost 2 bases, and 9 bases lay between the germline ends. CDR3 DNA: TGTGCCAGCAGTTTACGGCGAATTCAAGAGACCCAGTACTTC. It translates to CASSLRRIQETQYF.

In its sample, this clonotype was seen many times. The CDR3 coding sequence is TGCGCCAGCAGTGAGAGAGTGTATCAGCCCCAGCATTTT. Encoded protein: CASSERVYQPQHF. J is TRBJ1-5 and V is TRBV10-2; D is unclear. The CDR3 sequence is 13 residues long. Between the trimmed V and J ends, which lost 2 bases and 5 bases, there was a span of 7 bases. Germline CDR1 reads WSHSY; CDR2 reads SAAADI.

V usage is TRBV2 and J usage is TRBJ2-7; D is unclear. V was shortened by 0 bases and J by 3 bases, with 12 bases between the two germline ends. CDR1 SNHLY and CDR2 FYNNEI come from the germline V gene. The CDR3 has 15 residues. CDR3 loop: CASSEALLLGYEQYF. The CDR3 coding sequence is TGTGCCAGCAGTGAAGCGCTCTTACTGGGCTACGAGCAGTACTTC. Together with reference TRBV2 and TRBJ2-7, the CDR3 gives the full variable domain: EPEVTQTPSHQVTQMGQEVILRCVPISNHLYFYWYRQILGQKVEFLVSFYNNEISEKSEIFDDQFSVERPDGSNFTLKIRSTKLEDSAMYFCASSEALLLGYEQYFGPGTRLTVT.

The CDR3 spells CASSLTRDTDIQYF. CDR3 in DNA: TGTGCCAGCTCACTGACGAGGGACACCGACATTCAGTACTTC. This chain links TRBV18 with TRBJ2-4; maybe TRBD1 (6 bases). This CDR3 has 14 residues. The germline gives CDR1 KGHSH, CDR2 LQKENI. V gave up 4 bases and J gave up 8 bases, with 15 bases separating them.

The rearrangement joins TRBV7-6 to TRBJ2-1; 10 bases align to TRBD2. The CDR3 covers 14 residues. CDR1 SGHVS and CDR2 FNYEAQ come from the germline V gene. The V gene end was trimmed by 4 bases and the J gene end by 8 bases; junction bases not matched to a gene: 5. The CDR3 protein is CASSSRTSGHEQFF. The CDR3 DNA sequence: TGTGCCAGCAGCTCCCGGACTAGCGGCCATGAGCAGTTCTTC.

A note on this clonotype: A much larger clone is a single base away; this may be a read error. This CDR3 fails to terminate in the conserved phenylalanine or tryptophan, so it likely reflects a read error. The chain is built from TRBV12-3 or TRBV12-4 and TRBJ2-2; no firm D call. The ends were cut back, 4 bases at V and 7 bases at J, with 7 bases in the middle. This CDR3 has 12 amino acids. Here the CDR3 DNA reads TGTGCCAGCAGTTCAGGATTCGGGGAGCTGTTTTCT. Residues: CASSSGFGELFS.

This clonotype has at least ten counts. The chain combines TRBV20-1 with TRBJ2-3; D possibly corresponds to TRBD1 (6 bases). The CDR3 sequence is 16 residues long. Germline V gene lookup returns CDR1 DFQATT and CDR2 SNEGSKA (reference sequence). V dropped 0 bases and J dropped 5 bases, with 18 bases sitting between them. As DNA, the CDR3 is TGCAGTGCTAGAGATCCCACAGGGCTAGTAATAGATACGCAGTATTTT. Amino acids: CSARDPTGLVIDTQYF.

The V gene is TRBV20-1, the J gene TRBJ2-1; 10 bases map to TRBD2. CDR3 length: 15 residues. The V gene's germline CDR1 is DFQATT and CDR2 SNEGSKA (reference sequence). Trimming took 1 base from V and 5 from J; bases not matched to a gene: 5. The CDR3 nucleotides are TGCAGTGCTAGAGGGCTAGCGGGAGCGGACAATGAGCAGTTCTTC. It specifies CSARGLAGADNEQFF.

This clonotype was recorded many times. This chain joins TRBV5-1 and TRBJ2-3, with D possibly being TRBD2 (5 bases). Per germline, CDR1 SGHRS and CDR2 YFSETQ. Trimming shortened V by 3 bases and J by 4 bases, and 15 bases separated the two germline ends. The CDR3 extends over 15 amino acids. In DNA form, the CDR3 reads TGCGCCAGCAGCTCCCCGGTCGAGGGCGCAGATACGCAGTATTTT. This codes for CASSSPVEGADTQYF. Full variable domain (missing parts from reference TRBV5-1 and TRBJ2-3): KAGVTQTPRYLIKTRGQQVTLSCSPISGHRSVSWYQQTPGQGLQFLFEYFSETQRNKGNFPGRFSGRQFSNSRSEMNVSTLELGDSALYLCASSSPVEGADTQYFGPGTRLTVL.

This CDR3 reads CASREGSEAFF. DNA of the CDR3: TGCGCCAGCAGGGAGGGTTCTGAAGCTTTCTTT. The genes are TRBV10-2 and TRBJ1-1; D remains unclear. The CDR3 has 11 amino acids. Germline CDR1 reads WSHSY; CDR2 reads SAAADI. V was pared by 6 bases and J by 6 bases, with 8 bases between.

In regard to this clonotype: A junction end diverges from the germline sequence, so it may reflect a read error. The chain recombines TRBV20-1 with TRBJ2-7, with TRBD2 identical over 13 bases. The germline CDR1 and CDR2 sequences are DFQATT and SNEGSKA (reference sequence). The CDR3 runs to 14 residues. This CDR3 is CGARGLAGFYEQYF. In nucleotides, the CDR3 is TGCGGTGCTAGGGGACTAGCGGGGTTCTACGAGCAGTACTTC.

This clonotype was seen many times. This chain joins TRBV5-1 and TRBJ2-7; the D call may be TRBD1 or TRBD2 (5 bases each). The CDR3 extends over 15 amino acids. V dropped 4 bases and J dropped 0 bases, with 14 bases sitting between them. The germline gives CDR1 SGHRS, CDR2 YFSETQ. The CDR3: CASSPGAGSSYEQYF. The CDR3, as DNA: TGCGCCAGCAGCCCCGGGGCAGGCAGCTCCTACGAGCAGTACTTC.

This clonotype appeared a few times. The gene calls are TRBV5-6 and TRBJ1-6; D is unclear. V dropped 6 bases and J dropped 6 bases, with 10 bases sitting between them. The CDR3 length is 13 residues. Germline values: CDR1 SGHDT, CDR2 YYEEEE. The CDR3 reads CASTPRFNSPLHF. CDR3 in DNA: TGTGCCAGCACCCCGAGGTTTAATTCACCCCTCCACTTT.

This chain joins TRBV20-1 and TRBJ1-2; unclear D gene. Between the trimmed V and J ends, which lost 5 bases and 6 bases, there was a span of 7 bases. The germline V gene has CDR1 DFQATT and CDR2 SNEGSKA (reference sequence). There are 10 residues in the CDR3. The chain's CDR3 is CSAARNGYTF. CDR3 in DNA: TGCAGTGCTGCCAGGAATGGCTACACCTTC.

There are a few counts of this clonotype. The genes are TRBV7-2 and TRBJ2-1, with TRBD1 as a possible D gene (5 bases). V lost 8 bases to trimming and J lost 0 bases, with 11 bases between them. The CDR3 sequence is 14 residues long. CDR1 and CDR2 (germline): SGHTA, FQGNSA. The CDR3 is CASLQGFSYNEQFF. In DNA form, the CDR3 reads TGTGCCAGCTTGCAGGGTTTCTCCTACAATGAGCAGTTCTTC.

The CDR3 DNA is TGTGCCAGTAACGAAGTGACCACTGAAGCTTTCTTT. Translation: CASNEVTTEAFF. The chain couples TRBV19 to TRBJ1-1; no clear D gene. This CDR3 is built from 12 residues. V was pared by 7 bases and J by 4 bases, with 10 bases between. Per germline, CDR1 LNHDA and CDR2 SQIVND (reference sequence).

The rearrangement joins TRBV11-2 to TRBJ1-4; no definite D call. The length of the CDR3 is 13 residues. From germline, CDR1 is SGHAT and CDR2 FQNNGV. Trimming stripped 5 bases from V and 8 bases from J, with 12 bases between. The CDR3 coding sequence is TGTGCCAGCAGCGGAGAGGGCAGGGAAAAACTGTTTTTT. It yields the protein CASSGEGREKLFF.

This clonotype was seen a few times. The V gene is TRBV20-1, the J gene TRBJ2-1; 9 nucleotides align to TRBD1. V gave up 1 base and J gave up 5 bases; unmatched junction bases: 3. The CDR3 is made up of 14 amino acids. Germline-derived CDR1 and CDR2 are DFQATT and SNEGSKA (reference sequence). The CDR3 DNA is TGCAGTGCTAGAGCCTGGGACAGGGACAATGAGCAGTTCTTC. Translation: CSARAWDRDNEQFF.

CDR3 sequence reads: CASSYRVGLQETQYF. In DNA form, the CDR3 reads TGTGCCAGCAGTTACCGAGTCGGTTTACAAGAGACCCAGTACTTC. This chain links TRBV6-2 or TRBV6-3 with TRBJ2-5; D is undetermined. The CDR3 is 15 amino acids. The germline CDR1 and CDR2 sequences are MNHEY and SVGEGT. Trimming took off 2 bases at V and 2 bases at J, with 12 bases between the two ends.